This T cell receptor beta chain was identified in a study of OX40 agonist ivuxolimab in advanced cancers. Study outcomes and limitations: Compared with others, partial responders at 0.1-3.0 mg/kg displayed clonal expansion among the lowest.

Patients had blood sampled at baseline and again on cycle 4 day 1 and cycle 7 day 1. Using immunoSEQ multiplex PCR, the repertoire was profiled, and TCRdb retains in-frame clones only, with some absent. The sample has under 80,000 clones, about nine tenths seen once; the top ten hold around 1.9%. As to this clone: The antigen remains unidentified.

The CDR3 runs 15 residues. Germline CDR1 and CDR2: SNHLY and FYNNEI. Trimming took off 4 bases at V and 2 bases at J, with 13 bases between the two ends. This clonotype originated in an adult with an advanced solid tumor such as melanoma, head and neck, liver or kidney cancer. This chain joins TRBV2 and TRBJ2-3; D uncertain. Material: CD4+ or CD8+ T cells sorted from blood, obtained in a trial of the OX40 agonist ivuxolimab. The CDR3 coding sequence is TGTGCCAGCAGTGCGGACCTCCCATACACAGATACGCAGTATTTT. Its protein product is CASSADLPYTDTQYF.